The present TCR beta chain was sequenced within a study of shared clonotypes between healthy human individuals. The overall study: The study used three CD4 naive, three CD4 memory, two CD8 naive and one CD8 memory plate per donor.

For this clone: The antigen remains undetermined.

Overall study findings and caveats: Limited genetic and exposure-history diversity came from having few donors. Naive CD4 clonotypes overlapped across a handful of donors at around 5%. The study found lower generation probabilities in non-shared clonotypes than in those shared by all four donors.

Sequencing used immunoSEQ multiplex PCR; TCRdb keeps in-frame clones, though not all of them. The table has 2 million to 2.5 million clones, approximately 95% seen once; the top ten hold around 0.13%. Germline loops: CDR1 ENHRY, CDR2 SYGVKD. The length of the CDR3 is 15 residues. Trimming left V 0 bases short and J 6 bases short, with 12 bases between. V gene TRBV10-3 combines with J gene TRBJ1-5; D is possibly TRBD1 (5 bases). The sample taken for sequencing was naive CD4+ T cells sorted from blood. Subset given: CD45RA+ positively selected. This receptor was taken from a man between 18 and 29 years old in good health. The CDR3 DNA is TGTGCCATCAGTGAGTCTGGGGACTCGGGTCAGCCCCAGCATTTT. Its protein is CAISESGDSGQPQHF.